This T cell receptor (beta chain) was documented in a study of shared clonotypes between healthy human individuals. The CDR3 is 13 amino acids. Germline CDR1 is SGHNT and CDR2 is YENEEA. The V end lost 0 bases, the J end lost 6 bases, and 7 bases lay between the germline ends. Each PCR replicate from the sorted subsets contained 150 to 250 ng DNA, which is some 31,000 T cell genomes. TCRdb keeps only in-frame clones here, not all; method: immunoSEQ multiplex PCR. The sample has 2 million to 2.5 million clones, 85% to 95% seen once. CD45RO negativity and positive selection for CCR7 defined naive CD8 cells, a population that excluded terminally differentiated effector memory CD45RA+ cells. Points on this clone: Other DNA variants within this sample encode the same CDR3.

The sequencing input was naive CD8+ T cells sorted from blood. The TCR comes from a man younger than 30 in good health. The chain uses TRBV11-3 and TRBJ2-3; D unresolved. CDR3 residues: CASSLDGSDTQYF. CDR3 DNA sequence: TGTGCCAGCAGCTTAGATGGGTCGGATACGCAGTATTTT.